This T cell receptor (beta chain) stems from a study of T cells in Graves' hyperthyroidism and ophthalmopathy. Study overall: Peripheral blood was secured at the point of initial diagnosis, before any treatment.

Uncontrolled infection, other autoimmune disease, pregnancy or lactation excluded patients. Diagnosing involved the use of clinical symptoms, serum thyroxine and TRAb, thyroid ultrasound and orbital computed tomography. Researchers took RNA transcripts and amplified the TCR beta CDR3 regions from them. An initial round of RT-PCR targeting the TCR CDR3 relied on the HTBI primer set. MiXCR, applied by TCRdb to the multiplex PCR reads, yields one record per CDR3 protein. The repertoire holds hundreds of thousands of distinct CDR3 sequences, with approximately 16% as singletons. General study results and limits: A model of 13 V-J pairs discriminated ophthalmopathy from stable hyperthyroidism.

As concerns this clonotype: Its antigen is unidentified. Relative to the germline gene, one junction end is altered; a read error may explain this.

Germline V CDR1 and CDR2: SGHRS, YFSETQ. The CDR3 has 15 residues. The chain employs TRBV5-1 and TRBJ1-5; TRBD1 might be the D (6 bases). Sequencing was done on a sample of blood. The receptor was isolated from a woman aged 18-30 years with Graves' hyperthyroidism. CDR3 residues: CASSLNPGANQSQHF. In nucleotides, the CDR3 is TGCGCCAGCAGCTTGAATCCAGGGGCGAATCAGTCCCAGCATTTT.